The 12 T cell receptor beta chains listed next were all sequenced from one sample in a study of blood T cells in healthy people across ages. The second PCR ran 7 to 11 cycles with a sample-barcoded 5' primer and J-beta primers. MiXCR, applied by TCRdb to the 5' RACE reads, yields one record per CDR3 protein. The sample has about 970,000 distinct CDR3 sequences; just over 50% are singletons. Source material: blood. The origin of the receptors is a woman aged 55-75 years in good health.

As concerns this clonotype: The CDR3 end shows no conserved phenylalanine or tryptophan, and so a read error is likely. V gene TRBV20-1 combines with J gene TRBJ2-2; 10 bases are a match to TRBD2. With 4 bases clipped from V and 2 bases from J, the junction kept 4 bases outside the gene matches. Germline V CDR1 and CDR2: DFQATT, SNEGSKA (reference sequence). CDR3 length: 15 residues. The CDR3 loop is CSAIGLADNTGELFL. In DNA form, the CDR3 reads TGCAGTGCTATAGGACTAGCGGACAACACCGGGGAGCTGTTTCTT.

In this sample, this clonotype turned up a few times. The chain carries TRBV29-1 and TRBJ2-3; a possible D gene is TRBD2 (6 bases). The CDR3 runs to 16 residues. The germline V gene has CDR1 SQVTM and CDR2 ANQGSEA. The germline V and J ends were trimmed by 3 bases and 0 bases, with 16 bases remaining between them. The CDR3 region has the DNA TGCAGCGTTGATCGGTTACCGGGAGCTAGCACAGATACGCAGTATTTT. Its protein product is CSVDRLPGASTDTQYF.

In the case of this clonotype: One junction end disagrees with the germline gene, perhaps due to a read error. J is TRBJ1-1 and V is TRBV20-1, with D hard to call. CDR1 and CDR2 (germline): DFQATT, SNEGSKA (reference sequence). The CDR3 consists of 12 residues. CDR3 loop: CSAGEVGREAFF. For the CDR3, the DNA is TGCAGTGCTGGAGAGGTTGGAAGGGAAGCTTTCTTT.

This CDR3 reads CASSQSGGSTDTQYF. CDR3 nucleotide sequence: TGTGCCAGCAGCCAATCGGGGGGATCCACAGATACGCAGTATTTT. The rearrangement joins TRBV16 to TRBJ2-3; D perhaps matches TRBD2 (6 bases). Trimming removed 0 bases at V and 2 bases at J, with 9 bases between. The CDR3 runs 15 residues. CDR1 and CDR2 from the germline V gene are KGHSY and FQNENV.

There are a few counts of this clonotype. The chain has TRBV4-1 and TRBJ1-2; possibly TRBD1 for D (6 bases). Trimming stripped 2 bases from V and 4 bases from J, with 11 bases between. This CDR3 is 14 amino acids long. Germline V gene lookup returns CDR1 MGHRA and CDR2 YSYEKL. Here the CDR3 reads CASSQLGQFYGYTF. The CDR3 nucleotides are TGCGCCAGCAGCCAACTCGGACAGTTCTATGGCTACACCTTC.

This clonotype turned up a few times. CDR3 nucleotide sequence: TGTGCCAGCAGCCAAGGGATTAGGGGCACAGATACGCAGTATTTT. This sequence encodes CASSQGIRGTDTQYF. This sequence joins TRBV3-1 and TRBJ2-3; no definite D call. The ends were cut back, 1 base at V and 1 base at J, with 9 bases in the middle. Germline CDR1 is LGHDT and CDR2 is YNNKEL (reference sequence). This CDR3 has 15 residues.

V and J are TRBV6-5 and TRBJ2-1; unclear D gene. The CDR3 extends over 16 amino acids. Germline-derived CDR1 and CDR2 are MNHEY and SVGAGI. V lost 6 bases, J lost 2 bases, and 17 bases lay in between. The CDR3 protein is CASRTGKLPAYNEQFF. The CDR3 nucleotides read TGTGCCAGCAGGACGGGTAAGCTGCCGGCCTACAATGAGCAGTTCTTC.

The rearrangement joins TRBV27 to TRBJ2-7; TRBD1 or TRBD2 may be the D gene (5 bases each). Germline CDR1 reads MNHEY; CDR2 reads SMNVEV (reference sequence). V was cut by 4 bases and J by 3 bases, with 10 bases left in between. This CDR3 contains 13 residues. The CDR3 DNA sequence: TGTGCCAGCAGTTGGGGACGGCACTACGAGCAGTACTTC. Translating gives CASSWGRHYEQYF.

This clonotype was found a few times. Here the CDR3 reads CASSLAGGNQETQYF. The CDR3 DNA reads TGTGCCAGCAGCCTAGCGGGAGGAAATCAAGAGACCCAGTACTTC. The chain employs TRBV28 and TRBJ2-5, with TRBD2 matching 11 bases. CDR1 MDHEN and CDR2 SYDVKM come from the germline V gene. After removal of 6 bases from V and 2 bases from J, the junction contained 5 bases not matched to a gene. This CDR3 is 15 amino acids long.

This clonotype was seen more than once but under ten times. The V and J genes are TRBV7-9 and TRBJ2-7, with D hard to call. In germline, CDR1 is SEHNR, CDR2 FQNEAQ (reference sequence). Deletions cut 8 bases from V and 3 bases from J, with 20 bases between. The CDR3 extends over 15 amino acids. CDR3 region: CASGESKKGGYEQYF. In DNA, the CDR3 is TGTGCCAGCGGTGAGAGCAAGAAGGGTGGCTACGAGCAGTACTTC.

This clonotype has more than one count but fewer than ten. This chain uses TRBV5-1 with TRBJ2-5, with 12 nucleotides matching TRBD2. This CDR3 comprises 15 residues. V lost 7 bases, J lost 4 bases, and 8 bases stayed unmatched. Germline V gene lookup returns CDR1 SGHRS and CDR2 YFSETQ. The CDR3 protein is CASSQTSGSGETQYF. DNA for the CDR3: TGCGCCAGCTCCCAGACTAGCGGGAGTGGAGAGACCCAGTACTTC.

This clonotype was recorded a few times. The chain combines TRBV27 with TRBJ2-3; the D call may be TRBD1 or TRBD2 (5 bases each). CDR1 is MNHEY, CDR2 SMNVEV, per germline (reference sequence). V was shortened by 5 bases and J by 6 bases, with 12 bases between the two germline ends. This CDR3 spans 13 amino acids. CDR3 region: CASSTGARDTQYF. The CDR3 region has the DNA TGTGCCAGCAGTACCGGGGCCCGGGATACGCAGTATTTT.